What follows are 22 T cell receptor beta chains derived from one specimen sequenced in a study of cytomegalovirus exposure and HLA in healthy donors (dated by TCRdb to about 2017). Preparation of the library involved the immunoSEQ multiplex PCR assay. The clones in this table, taken by TCRdb from immuneACCESS, are in-frame only. Not every clone is retained; where verified, under half of the shortfall comes from an unresolved V gene, and the cause of the rest is unknown. Counted in this sample were roughly 98,000 clones; roughly 87% of them appeared once. Of the sample, about 6% falls within the top ten clones. Sequencing was done on a sample of PBMCs. The receptors shown here come from a man aged 18 to 35 in good health and CMV-seropositive.

This chain uses TRBV13 with TRBJ1-1, with 8 bases that match TRBD1. The germline gives CDR1 PRHDT, CDR2 FYEKMQ (reference sequence). Trimming took 5 bases from V and 4 from J; bases not matched to a gene: 9. The CDR3 is 15 residues long. CDR3 sequence: CASSVTGGRSTEAFF. The DNA of the CDR3 is TGTGCCAGCAGCGTAACAGGGGGACGTAGCACTGAAGCTTTCTTT.

V usage is TRBV7-2 and J usage is TRBJ2-1; D may be TRBD2 (5 bases). This CDR3 region has 13 residues. Per germline, CDR1 SGHTA and CDR2 FQGNSA. The ends were cut back, 0 bases at V and 10 bases at J, with 10 bases in the middle. The DNA of the CDR3 is TGTGCCAGCAGCTTAGCTGGGCGGGCCGAGCAGTTCTTC. Translation: CASSLAGRAEQFF. Complete variable domain (other parts from reference TRBV7-2 and TRBJ2-1): GAGVSQSPSNKVTEKGKDVELRCDPISGHTALYWYRQSLGQGLEFLIYFQGNSAPDKSGLPSDRFSAERTGGSVSTLTIQRTQQEDSAVYLCASSLAGRAEQFFGPGTRLTVL.

This sequence joins TRBV5-1 and TRBJ2-5, with D perhaps matching TRBD2 (5 bases). V lost 4 bases and J lost 1, with 14 bases in between. Germline CDR1 and CDR2: SGHRS and YFSETQ. The CDR3 runs 15 residues. In DNA, the CDR3 is TGCGCCAGCAGCCAAGGTTGGGAGTCCCAAGAGACCCAGTACTTC. It translates to CASSQGWESQETQYF. The full variable domain, its missing parts supplied by reference TRBV5-1 and TRBJ2-5, is KAGVTQTPRYLIKTRGQQVTLSCSPISGHRSVSWYQQTPGQGLQFLFEYFSETQRNKGNFPGRFSGRQFSNSRSEMNVSTLELGDSALYLCASSQGWESQETQYFGPGTRLLVL.

The chain combines TRBV7-6 with TRBJ1-6; D is unresolved. There are 14 residues in the CDR3. Trimming left V 5 bases short and J 0 bases short, with 5 bases between. Per germline, CDR1 SGHVS and CDR2 FNYEAQ. The CDR3 DNA is TGTGCCAGCAGCGTTAGCTCCTATAATTCACCCCTCCACTTT. Translated: CASSVSSYNSPLHF.

The chain recombines TRBV6-5 with TRBJ2-2; TRBD1 agrees at 7 bases. Trimming removed 6 bases from V and 6 bases from J; junction bases left unmatched: 10. CDR1 MNHEY and CDR2 SVGAGI come from the germline V gene. This CDR3 contains 15 residues. CDR3 residues: CASRNRGPESGELFF. CDR3 bases: TGTGCCAGCAGGAACAGGGGCCCAGAATCCGGGGAGCTGTTTTTT.

The chain uses TRBV4-3 and TRBJ2-1; D is possibly TRBD2 (5 bases). Deletions cut 0 bases from V and 7 bases from J, with 13 bases between. The length of the CDR3 is 15 residues. The germline V gene encodes CDR1 LGHNA and CDR2 YSLEER. The CDR3 reads CASSQDLVRGNEQFF. The CDR3 coding sequence is TGCGCCAGCAGCCAAGATTTGGTTCGGGGAAATGAGCAGTTCTTC.

J is TRBJ2-5 and V is TRBV15, with D perhaps TRBD1 (5 bases). CDR3 length: 15 amino acids. Germline CDR1 LNHNV, CDR2 YYDKDF (reference sequence). V was cut by 1 base and J by 2 bases, with 11 bases left in between. The chain's CDR3 is CATSRVGATQETQYF. CDR3 nucleotides: TGTGCCACCAGCAGAGTAGGGGCTACACAAGAGACCCAGTACTTC.

This clone was counted once. The J gene is TRBJ1-1, the V gene TRBV28; 7 bases fit TRBD1. CDR1 MDHEN and CDR2 SYDVKM come from the germline V gene. V lost 8 bases to trimming and J lost 7 bases; unmatched junction nucleotides: 13. There are 14 residues in the CDR3. CDR3 protein: CASRFQGGAFEAFF. CDR3 coding DNA: TGTGCCAGCCGATTTCAAGGGGGCGCTTTTGAAGCTTTCTTT.

The chain couples TRBV5-1 to TRBJ1-3; D remains ambiguous. The CDR3 contains 16 residues. Germline CDR1 SGHRS, CDR2 YFSETQ. V was pared by 1 base and J by 2 bases, with 13 bases between. The CDR3 loop is CASSLTAPLAGNTIYF. The CDR3 DNA sequence: TGCGCCAGCAGCTTGACAGCACCATTAGCTGGAAACACCATATATTTT. Combining the CDR3 with reference TRBV5-1 and TRBJ1-3 gives the whole variable domain KAGVTQTPRYLIKTRGQQVTLSCSPISGHRSVSWYQQTPGQGLQFLFEYFSETQRNKGNFPGRFSGRQFSNSRSEMNVSTLELGDSALYLCASSLTAPLAGNTIYFGEGSWLTVV.

This clone was detected only once. The chain joins TRBV12-5 to TRBJ2-5; 9 positions match TRBD2. Germline-derived CDR1 and CDR2 are LGHNT and FRNRAP. The CDR3 is made up of 14 amino acids. With 9 bases clipped from V and 4 bases from J, the junction kept 9 bases outside the gene matches. Here the CDR3 reads CASGNGREGETQYF. CDR3 bases: TGTGCTAGCGGTAATGGGCGGGAGGGAGAGACCCAGTACTTC.

CDR3 loop: CASSLRLAGYNEQFF. The CDR3 coding sequence is TGTGCCAGCAGTTTAAGACTAGCGGGGTACAATGAGCAGTTCTTC. The chain combines TRBV27 with TRBJ2-1; TRBD2 matches at 11 bases. Losses at the gene ends were 2 bases for V and 4 bases for J; bases not matched to a gene: 1. The V gene's germline CDR1 is MNHEY and CDR2 SMNVEV (reference sequence). The CDR3 has 15 amino acids.

CDR3 bases: TGTGCCAGCAGCTTAACCAGCGGGGGAGGGAGGGATGAGCAGTTCTTC. Translated: CASSLTSGGGRDEQFF. V is TRBV7-9 and J is TRBJ2-1; 8 bases map to TRBD2. J lost 8 bases, V lost 2 bases, and 11 bases had no gene match. In germline, CDR1 is SEHNR, CDR2 FQNEAQ (reference sequence). CDR3 length: 16 amino acids.

This chain joins TRBV11-3 and TRBJ1-1, with 9 bases aligning to TRBD1. V shed 5 bases, J shed 10 bases, and the junction held 5 bases outside the gene matches. The CDR3 extends over 12 amino acids. Germline V lookup: CDR1 SGHNT, CDR2 YENEEA. The DNA of the CDR3 is TGTGCCAGCAGCCCCTCGACAGGGGGAGCTTTCTTT. Residues: CASSPSTGGAFF.

The V gene is TRBV5-4, the J gene TRBJ2-4; 9 bases line up with TRBD1. This CDR3 region has 15 residues. Germline loops: CDR1 SGHNT, CDR2 YYREEE (reference sequence). V was pared by 2 bases and J by 8 bases, with 8 bases of the junction left unmatched. This chain's CDR3 is CASSFGTGSGDIQYF. The CDR3 coding sequence is TGTGCCAGCAGCTTCGGGACAGGGAGTGGAGACATTCAGTACTTC.

V and J are TRBV21-1 and TRBJ1-6; TRBD1 is the table's D call, not checked against the DNA. TRBV21-1 has pseudogene status. The CDR3 has 13 residues. This chain's CDR3 is CASIRGIHSPLHF. DNA for the CDR3: TGTGCCAGCATCAGGGGGATCCATTCACCCCTCCACTTT.

The DNA for the CDR3 is TGTGCCAGCCTAAGGGGAGGAGTAGGAAGTGGCTACACCTTC. It translates to CASLRGGVGSGYTF. V usage is TRBV21-1 and J usage is TRBJ1-2. TRBV21-1 is a documented pseudogene. This CDR3 is built from 14 residues.

The V and J genes are TRBV7-3 and TRBJ2-1; 10 nucleotides align to TRBD1. Germline CDR1 is SGHTA and CDR2 is FQGTGA. CDR3 length: 17 residues. V lost 4 bases to trimming and J lost 5 bases; unmatched junction nucleotides: 11. CDR3: CASSSKTGGDLDNEQFF. CDR3 in DNA: TGTGCCAGCAGCTCCAAGACAGGGGGCGATCTGGACAATGAGCAGTTCTTC.

The rearrangement uses TRBV28 and TRBJ1-1; perhaps TRBD1 as D (5 bases). Trimming shortened V by 9 bases and J by 3 bases, and 8 bases separated the two germline ends. The germline V gene has CDR1 MDHEN and CDR2 SYDVKM. The CDR3 is made up of 11 amino acids. The CDR3 loop reads CASGGYTEAFF. The CDR3 DNA sequence: TGTGCCAGTGGGGGGTACACTGAAGCTTTCTTT.

This clone was counted a few times. Other DNA sequences of this sample code for an identical CDR3. The rearrangement uses TRBV18 and TRBJ2-7; 7 bases map to TRBD1. With V trimmed by 2 bases and J by 2 bases, 3 bases remained unmatched. The CDR3 length is 14 residues. In germline, CDR1 is KGHSH, CDR2 LQKENI. This CDR3 is CASSPRQGTYEQYF. Here the CDR3 DNA reads TGTGCCAGCTCACCAAGACAGGGAACCTACGAGCAGTACTTC.

The V and J genes are TRBV27 and TRBJ2-5; no definite D call. CDR3 length: 14 residues. V dropped 3 bases and J dropped 0 bases, with 8 bases sitting between them. Germline V gene data show CDR1 as MNHEY and CDR2 as SMNVEV (reference sequence). The CDR3 nucleotides read TGTGCCAGCAGTTTTTCTCTCCACCAAGAGACCCAGTACTTC. Translated, it gives CASSFSLHQETQYF.

This chain uses TRBV7-6 with TRBJ2-7, with D possibly being TRBD1 (5 bases). Trimming left V 1 base short and J 6 bases short, with 19 bases between. The CDR3 has 16 residues. Germline loops: CDR1 SGHVS, CDR2 FNYEAQ. The CDR3 DNA reads TGTGCCAGCAGCTTAGGTGGGGTTAGGGCTAGGGGCGAGCAGTACTTC. Translation: CASSLGGVRARGEQYF.

The rearrangement links TRBV9 to TRBJ1-6; D not certain. Germline V gene data show CDR1 as SGDLS and CDR2 as YYNGEE. The V gene lost 5 bases and the J gene lost 10 bases, with 16 bases spanning the gap. The CDR3 is 14 residues long. The CDR3 DNA sequence: TGTGCCAGCAGAACCGGGAGGGAAGCGTCACCCCTCCACTTT. Translated, it gives CASRTGREASPLHF.